In this sample, the clone carrying this T cell receptor beta chain turned up once. The sample comes from a study of healthy donors' naive CD4 and CD8 T cells. V dropped 4 bases and J dropped 8; count of bases not matched to a gene: 8. The V gene's germline CDR1 is SQVTM and CDR2 ANQGSEA. The CDR3 runs 14 residues. TCR libraries were built from 500 to 600 ng of total RNA by linear amplification. Via MiXCR, TCRdb re-called the reads, giving one row per CDR3 protein. The sample lists roughly 200,000 distinct CDR3 sequences, about 74% occurring once. The sequence was obtained from a pool of human donors in good health; the sample pools cells from several healthy donors. The sample comprised naive CD4+ and CD8+ T cells sorted from blood, pooled from several donors. The chain carries TRBV29-1 and TRBJ1-6; 7 nucleotides match TRBD1. The CDR3 region is CSVASGQADSPLHF. CDR3 DNA: TGCAGCGTTGCCTCCGGACAGGCTGATTCACCCCTCCACTTT. Using reference TRBV29-1 and TRBJ1-6 for the parts outside the CDR3, the full variable domain is SAVISQKPSRDICQRGTSLTIQCQVDSQVTMMFWYRQQPGQSLTLIATANQGSEATYESGFVIDKFPISRPNLTFSTLTVSNMSPEDSSIYLCSVASGQADSPLHFGNGTRLTVT.